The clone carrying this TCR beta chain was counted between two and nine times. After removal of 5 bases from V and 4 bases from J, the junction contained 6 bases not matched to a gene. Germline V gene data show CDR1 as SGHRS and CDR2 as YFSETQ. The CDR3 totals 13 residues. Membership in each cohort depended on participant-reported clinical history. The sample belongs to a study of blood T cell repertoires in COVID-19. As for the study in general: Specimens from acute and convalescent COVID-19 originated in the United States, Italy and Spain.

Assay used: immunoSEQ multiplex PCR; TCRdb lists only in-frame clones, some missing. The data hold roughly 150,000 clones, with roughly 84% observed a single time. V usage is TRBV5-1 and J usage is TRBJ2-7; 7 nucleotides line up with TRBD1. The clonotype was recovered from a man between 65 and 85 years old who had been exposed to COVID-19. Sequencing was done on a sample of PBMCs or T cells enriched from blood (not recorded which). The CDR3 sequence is CASRPADRYEQYF. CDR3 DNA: TGCGCCAGCAGACCTGCGGACAGGTACGAGCAGTACTTC. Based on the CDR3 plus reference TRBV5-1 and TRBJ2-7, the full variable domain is KAGVTQTPRYLIKTRGQQVTLSCSPISGHRSVSWYQQTPGQGLQFLFEYFSETQRNKGNFPGRFSGRQFSNSRSEMNVSTLELGDSALYLCASRPADRYEQYFGPGTRLTVT.